This record concerns one T cell receptor (beta chain) sequence. The antigen remains unidentified. Deletions cut 3 bases from V and 4 bases from J, with 9 bases between. This CDR3 is built from 13 residues. Per germline, CDR1 SEHNR and CDR2 FQNEAQ (reference sequence). The sample belongs to a study of T-cell memory formation after mild COVID-19. Study overall: Most TCR clusters belonged to a single donor. Regarding the study as a whole: Cross-reactive memory apparently joined, as some responding clones appeared in pre-infection memory. Mostly located in CM and EM were contracting CD4+ clones, with contracting CD8+ clones located in EMRA.

5'RACE primed from the constant segment yielded TCR alpha and TCR beta cDNA libraries bearing sample barcodes and UMIs. TCRdb ran MiXCR on the 5' RACE reads and lists one entry per CDR3 protein. The data hold about 290,000 distinct CDR3 sequences, with more than 15% observed a single time. The source is a young man who had mild COVID-19 (a few samples of this study predate the infection). Cell type and time point are not known. This chain links TRBV7-9 with TRBJ1-2; no definite D call. Sequencing used PBMCs or a T cell subset sorted from them (not recorded which). Here the CDR3 reads CASSLRTLYGYTF. CDR3 bases: TGTGCCAGCAGCTTGCGGACCCTCTATGGCTACACCTTC.